This T cell receptor beta chain was found in a study of vaccination and CD4 T cells after COVID-19. Germline assignment: CDR1 MNHNS and CDR2 SASEGT. The CDR3 has 15 amino acids. Trimming pared 5 bases from V and 0 bases from J, leaving 14 bases between. Sequence data for DNA of cultured CD4+ T cells were generated by the Oncomine TCR Beta short-read assay. Via MiXCR, TCRdb re-called the PCR reads, giving one row per CDR3 protein. The sample has 17,000 or so distinct CDR3 sequences, roughly three fifths seen once. Treatment given: approximately 9-day PBMC culture with coronavirus spike peptide pools or control peptides (ViraFEST assay). Worth noting for this clonotype: As yet, its antigen is unknown.

The sequences come from CD4+ T cells from blood, cultured in vitro, collected after SARS-CoV-2 vaccination. The sequence was collected from a human donor who had recovered from COVID-19. The J gene is TRBJ2-7, the V gene TRBV6-1; D may be TRBD2 (6 bases). The chain's CDR3 is CASSTGTWSSYEQYF. The CDR3 DNA is TGTGCCAGCAGTACTGGGACTTGGAGCTCCTACGAGCAGTACTTC.